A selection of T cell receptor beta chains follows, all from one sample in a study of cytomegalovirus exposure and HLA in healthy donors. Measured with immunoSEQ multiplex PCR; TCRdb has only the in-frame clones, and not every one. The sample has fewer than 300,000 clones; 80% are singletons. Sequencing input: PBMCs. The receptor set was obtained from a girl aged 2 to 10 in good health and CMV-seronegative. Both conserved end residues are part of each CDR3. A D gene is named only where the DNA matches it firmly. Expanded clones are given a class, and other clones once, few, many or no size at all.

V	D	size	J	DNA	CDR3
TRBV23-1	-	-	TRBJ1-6	TGCGCCAGCAGTCAAAGGACAGAGCCGTACAATTCACCCCTCCACTTT	CASSQRTEPYNSPLHF
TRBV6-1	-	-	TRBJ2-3	TGTGCCAGCAGCTCTCAGGGTAGGCCAGATACGCAGTATTTT	CASSSQGRPDTQYF
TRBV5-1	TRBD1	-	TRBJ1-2	TGCGCCAGCAGCTTCTCTGGACAGGATAACTATGGCTACACCTTC	CASSFSGQDNYGYTF
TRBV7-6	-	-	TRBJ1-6	TGTGCCAGCAGGCCCACCGCTACGCATAATTCACCCCTCCACTTT	CASRPTATHNSPLHF
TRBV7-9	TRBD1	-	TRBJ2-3	TGTGCCAGCAGCCCGTTTAGGGGACAGACGGATACGCAGTATTTT	CASSPFRGQTDTQYF
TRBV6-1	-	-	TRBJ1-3	TGTGCCAGCAGTGAAGCTGACGGTACAGCAAGAAACACCATATATTTT	CASSEADGTARNTIYF
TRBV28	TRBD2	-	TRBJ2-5	TGTGCCAGCAAGATTAGCGGGAGTGCGGGGACCCAGTACTTC	CASKISGSAGTQYF
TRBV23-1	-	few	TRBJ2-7	TGCGCCAGCGATAGGCGCGATGACAGCGACTACGAGCAGTACTTC	CASDRRDDSDYEQYF
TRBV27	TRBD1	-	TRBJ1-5	TGTGCCAGCCGTGACAGGGATGACAATCAGCCCCAGCATTTT	CASRDRDDNQPQHF
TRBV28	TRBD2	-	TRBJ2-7	TGTGCCAGCAGGACCCCTCGGGAGCGGGGGGTCTCCTACGAGCAGTACTTC	CASRTPRERGVSYEQYF
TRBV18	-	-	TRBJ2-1	TGTGCCAGCTCACCAGTGCGGGGTCCGTCCAATGAGCAGTTCTTC	CASSPVRGPSNEQFF
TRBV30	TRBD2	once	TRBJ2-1	TGTGCCTACTCAAGGCTACCGGGACTAGGTCGTGAGCAGTTCTTC	CAYSRLPGLGREQFF